This entry lists 15 T cell receptor beta chains sequenced from one sample in a study of T cells after yellow fever vaccination. TCRdb fed the 5' RACE reads into MiXCR, producing one record per CDR3 protein. The table has a few hundred thousand distinct CDR3 sequences, 6.9% seen once; the top ten hold approximately 0.87%. The sequencing here drew on CD4+ T cells sorted from PBMCs, taken 15 days after the yellow fever booster vaccination. The receptors originated from a man younger than 40 who received the YFV17D yellow fever vaccine.

This clonotype was picked up a small number of times. The rearrangement joins TRBV12-3 or TRBV12-4 to TRBJ1-4, with 7 bases fitting TRBD1. The V and J ends lost 6 bases and 8 bases, in that order; junction bases with no gene match: 6. The CDR3 spans 13 residues. CDR3 nucleotide sequence: TGTGCCAGCAGCCGACAGGGATACGAAAAACTGTTTTTT. Protein: CASSRQGYEKLFF.

The table lists this clonotype with many counts. The V gene is TRBV4-3, the J gene TRBJ2-4, with D possibly matching TRBD2 (6 bases). Trimming took off 0 bases at V and 0 bases at J, with 15 bases between the two ends. Germline V gene data show CDR1 as LGHNA and CDR2 as YSLEER. The CDR3 spans 18 residues. CDR3 loop: CASSQELGQGLAKNIQYF. DNA for the CDR3: TGCGCCAGCAGCCAAGAACTGGGCCAGGGACTAGCCAAAAACATTCAGTACTTC.

This clonotype was detected many times. The V and J genes are TRBV19 and TRBJ2-3, with a possible D match to TRBD1 (5 bases). The V and J ends lost 9 bases and 5 bases respectively, with 15 bases between them. Germline CDR1 LNHDA, CDR2 SQIVND (reference sequence). The CDR3 has 13 residues. The CDR3 region is CASVAVRGDTQYF. CDR3 sequence (DNA): TGTGCCAGCGTTGCGGTTAGGGGAGATACGCAGTATTTT.

This clonotype was detected only a few times. The V call is TRBV12-3 or TRBV12-4, the J call TRBJ1-3; 7 positions match TRBD1. CDR3 length: 15 amino acids. V was clipped by 5 bases and J by 0 bases; unmatched bases: 4. The CDR3 region is CASSPDRASGNTIYF. CDR3 DNA: TGTGCCAGCAGTCCTGACAGGGCCTCTGGAAACACCATATATTTT.

This clonotype was recorded a few times. The chain couples TRBV29-1 to TRBJ2-7, with D maybe TRBD1 (7 bases). Trimming shortened V by 7 bases and J by 7 bases, and 14 bases separated the two germline ends. This CDR3 is built from 11 residues. Germline loops: CDR1 SQVTM, CDR2 ANQGSEA. For the CDR3, the DNA is TGCAGCGCAAAGACAGGGAGGGAGCAGTACTTC. Protein sequence: CSAKTGREQYF.

In its sample, this clonotype was seen a few times. This chain uses TRBV5-1 with TRBJ2-5, with D unresolved. Trimming stripped 7 bases from V and 5 bases from J, with 15 bases between. The V gene's germline CDR1 is SGHRS and CDR2 YFSETQ. This CDR3 is built from 13 residues. CDR3 in amino acids: CASWPARSETQYF. For the CDR3, the DNA is TGCGCCAGCTGGCCCGCGAGGAGCGAGACCCAGTACTTC. Looking up the rest from reference TRBV5-1 and TRBJ2-5 gives the full variable domain: KAGVTQTPRYLIKTRGQQVTLSCSPISGHRSVSWYQQTPGQGLQFLFEYFSETQRNKGNFPGRFSGRQFSNSRSEMNVSTLELGDSALYLCASWPARSETQYFGPGTRLLVL.

The chain has TRBV7-8 and TRBJ2-3, with 8 bases fitting TRBD2. The V segment lost 5 bases and the J segment 1 base; nucleotides outside the gene matches: 8. Germline lookup yields CDR1 SGHVS and CDR2 FQNEAQ. CDR3 length: 16 residues. The CDR3 DNA sequence: TGTGCCAGCAGCCTAGGACTGCGGGGGGGCACAGATACGCAGTATTTT. Protein product: CASSLGLRGGTDTQYF.

Many counts were recorded for this clonotype. This chain joins TRBV5-1 and TRBJ2-7; no clear D. The CDR3 contains 13 residues. Deletions cut 6 bases from V and 0 bases from J, with 10 bases between. CDR1 is SGHRS and CDR2 is YFSETQ in the germline V gene. The CDR3 DNA reads as TGCGCCAGCAACCCCGGAAACTCCTACGAGCAGTACTTC. Its translation: CASNPGNSYEQYF.

The rearrangement links TRBV18 to TRBJ2-5; D unresolved. The V gene lost 3 bases and the J gene lost 3 bases, with 14 bases spanning the gap. There are 15 residues in the CDR3. Germline V gene lookup returns CDR1 KGHSH and CDR2 LQKENI. This chain's CDR3 is CASSPRKSNKETQYF. The CDR3 nucleotides read TGTGCCAGCTCACCGCGAAAATCCAACAAAGAGACCCAGTACTTC.

This clonotype has only a few counts. The V gene is TRBV4-2, the J gene TRBJ2-1; 15 bases are a match to TRBD2. This CDR3 comprises 18 residues. Germline V gene lookup returns CDR1 LGHNA and CDR2 YNFKEQ. V gave up 4 bases and J gave up 6 bases; unmatched junction bases: 10. Here the CDR3 reads CASSLGTSGRFVFNEQFF. The CDR3 DNA reads TGTGCCAGCAGCCTAGGGACTAGCGGGAGGTTTGTTTTCAATGAGCAGTTCTTC.

This clonotype was detected many times. The rearrangement links TRBV9 to TRBJ2-2, with TRBD2 as a possible D gene (6 bases). Trimming removed 0 bases from V and 6 bases from J, with 15 bases in between. The germline gives CDR1 SGDLS, CDR2 YYNGEE. The CDR3 runs 16 residues. CDR3 sequence: CASSVVRPTGAGELFF. The DNA of the CDR3 is TGTGCCAGCAGCGTAGTGAGACCAACGGGGGCCGGGGAGCTGTTTTTT.

There are a few counts of this clonotype. V gene TRBV7-2 combines with J gene TRBJ2-5, with 13 bases aligning to TRBD2. CDR1 is SGHTA and CDR2 is FQGNSA in the germline V gene. The CDR3 extends over 15 amino acids. The trim removed 5 bases at V and 5 bases at J, leaving 5 bases unmatched. Here the CDR3 reads CASSKTSGRWETQYF. DNA for the CDR3: TGTGCCAGCAGCAAGACTAGCGGGAGGTGGGAGACCCAGTACTTC.

This clonotype showed up just a few times. The chain is built from TRBV7-2 and TRBJ2-1, with D maybe TRBD2 (6 bases). Germline V gene sequence: CDR1 SGHTA, CDR2 FQGNSA. V was trimmed by 4 bases and J by 2 bases, leaving 18 bases between them. This CDR3 has 17 amino acids. CDR3 protein: CASSSAVTSHTYNEQFF. Written as DNA, the CDR3 is TGTGCCAGCAGCTCAGCGGTGACTAGTCACACCTACAATGAGCAGTTCTTC.

This clonotype was recorded only once. Without the conserved terminal phenylalanine or tryptophan, this CDR3 likely stems from a read error. The chain joins TRBV24-1 to TRBJ2-1; D possibly corresponds to TRBD2 (5 bases). This CDR3 spans 16 amino acids. From germline, CDR1 is KGHDR and CDR2 SFDVKD. Trimming left V 1 base short and J 0 bases short, with 9 bases between. CDR3 amino acids: CATSDLPRASYNEQFS. The CDR3 coding sequence is TGTGCCACCAGTGATTTACCGAGGGCCTCCTACAATGAGCAGTTCTCC.

A word on this clonotype: One end of the junction is discordant with germline, which a read error may explain. This chain joins TRBV20-1 and TRBJ2-1; TRBD2 matches at 10 bases. The germline V gene encodes CDR1 DFQATT and CDR2 SNEGSKA (reference sequence). The CDR3 is 16 residues long. This CDR3 is CCARDLRAGGYNEQFF. CDR3 sequence (DNA): TGCTGTGCTAGAGATCTCAGAGCGGGAGGGTACAATGAGCAGTTCTTC.